This T cell receptor (beta chain) was profiled in a study of control samples from healthy donors and cancer patients. This CDR3 is built from 17 residues. Germline V gene sequence: CDR1 SGHTS, CDR2 YDEGEE. The V and J ends lost 0 bases and 3 bases respectively, with 15 bases between them. Method: immunoSEQ multiplex PCR; TCRdb's copy keeps in-frame clones and lacks some. Of 150,000 to 170,000 clones in the sample, around 95% were seen once. The sequence derives from a middle-aged man in good health. Sequencing used blood. This chain joins TRBV5-8 and TRBJ1-4; D gene uncertain. The CDR3 DNA is TGTGCCAGCAGCTTGGAGCGGGGATTCGTAGCTAATGAAAAACTGTTTTTT. Residues: CASSLERGFVANEKLFF.